Here is one TCR beta chain with its context. This clone showed up just a few times. Its antigen target is currently unknown. No base quality information exists; no much larger clone differs at one position. This sample stems from a study of technical replicates of blood from several donors (dated by TCRdb to about 2017). The germline V gene provides CDR1 MDHEN and CDR2 SYDVKM. Trimming takes 5 bases off V and 1 base off J; junction bases not matched to a gene: 10. The CDR3 numbers 16 residues from cysteine through phenylalanine. Solely the CDR3 DNA is kept, with 48 bases framed from the first base. Library preparation employed the immunoSEQ multiplex PCR assay. This is the immuneACCESS table as TCRdb keeps it, with only in-frame sequences that have V and J called. A part of the clones is gone; compared with another copy, unresolved V genes explain less than half, and the rest is unexplained. Counted in this sample were about 50,000 clones; around 96% of them appeared once. The ten largest make up about 0.41% of the sample.

The receptor comes from a human donor in good health. Recombination connected TRBV28 to TRBJ1-1, with 7 bases matching TRBD1. Sequenced material: T cells isolated from PBMCs. CDR3 reads: CASSPWDSWGNTEAFF. The sequenced DNA: TGTGCCAGCAGTCCGTGGGACAGCTGGGGGAACACTGAAGCTTTCTTT. Reference TRBV28 and TRBJ1-1 proteins supply the regions before and after the CDR3; the full variable domain is: DVKVTQSSRYLVKRTGEKVFLECVQDMDHENMFWYRQDPGLGLRLIYFSYDVKMKEKGDIPEGYSVSREKKERFSLILESASTNQTSMYLCASSPWDSWGNTEAFFGQGTRLTVV.